The rows below give T cell receptor beta chains drawn from one sample of a study of pediatric ulcerative colitis. Measured with immunoSEQ multiplex PCR; TCRdb has only the in-frame clones, and not every one. Of approximately 32,000 clones in the sample, around 80% were seen once. The sample was blood. The receptors come from a boy younger than 18 with severe ulcerative colitis. Both conserved end residues are part of each CDR3. D genes are given only for firm matches. For some rows the clone size is stated as once, few or many, or as a class when expanded; others skip it.

NA,TRBJ2-7,TRBV6-6,14,NA,CASSSEGGSYEQYF,TGTGCCAGCAGCTCCGAAGGGGGAAGCTACGAGCAGTACTTC
TRBD1,TRBJ1-3,TRBV18,17,NA,CASSRAPGQGSGNTIYF,TGTGCCAGCTCACGAGCGCCGGGACAGGGGAGCGGCAACACCATATATTTT
NA,TRBJ1-1,TRBV5-4,15,NA,CASSSGLIGNTEAFF,TGTGCCAGCAGCTCGGGACTCATTGGGAACACTGAAGCTTTCTTT
NA,TRBJ2-1,TRBV5-6,15,NA,CASSFRGNGYNEQFF,TGTGCCAGCAGCTTTCGGGGCAACGGCTACAATGAGCAGTTCTTC
TRBD1,TRBJ1-2,TRBV4-3,18,NA,CASSQDLETGVFLYGYTF,TGCGCCAGCAGCCAAGATCTAGAGACAGGGGTTTTTCTCTATGGCTACACCTTC
NA,TRBJ1-1,TRBV5-1,17,NA,CASSLHSSAGRSTEAFF,TGCGCCAGCAGCTTACATTCCTCGGCGGGGCGATCCACTGAAGCTTTCTTT
NA,TRBJ1-5,TRBV6-1,15,NA,CASSGQTGMNQPQHF,TGTGCCAGCAGTGGGCAGACAGGTATGAATCAGCCCCAGCATTTT
TRBD1,TRBJ2-5,TRBV27,14,once,CASTRTGDTETQYF,TGTGCCAGCACCCGGACAGGGGATACAGAGACCCAGTACTTC
NA,TRBJ2-1,TRBV2,13,NA,CASSVTKGNEQFF,TGTGCCAGCAGTGTTACAAAGGGGAATGAGCAGTTCTTC
TRBD2,TRBJ2-4,TRBV2,15,NA,CASTSGGPGKNIQYF,TGTGCCAGCACAAGCGGGGGGCCGGGCAAAAACATTCAGTACTTC
NA,TRBJ2-7,TRBV19,14,NA,CASSTRNGEYEQYF,TGTGCCAGTAGTACAAGGAACGGAGAATACGAGCAGTACTTC
TRBD1,TRBJ2-7,TRBV5-4,14,NA,CASSPGTGRGEQYF,TGTGCCAGCAGCCCCGGGACAGGAAGAGGCGAGCAGTACTTC
NA,TRBJ2-3,TRBV2,18,NA,CASSGRGQLAPLRGTQYF,TGTGCCAGCAGTGGTAGGGGGCAACTAGCGCCCTTACGAGGTACGCAGTATTTT
TRBD1,TRBJ2-5,TRBV7-7,16,NA,CASSLNIRTGREAQYF,TGTGCTAGCAGCTTAAATATCCGGACAGGGCGAGAGGCCCAGTACTTC
NA,TRBJ1-1,TRBV5-4,13,few,CASSSGSNTEAFF,TGTGCCAGCAGCTCCGGATCCAACACTGAAGCTTTCTTT
NA,TRBJ2-1,TRBV25-1,15,NA,CASREGAGRNNEQFF,TGTGCCAGCAGGGAGGGGGCAGGCAGAAACAATGAGCAGTTCTTC
NA,TRBJ2-7,TRBV30,13,NA,CAWRSQGSYEQYF,TGTGCCTGGAGATCCCAAGGCTCCTACGAGCAGTACTTC
TRBD1,TRBJ1-2,TRBV6-5,12,NA,CASSTTGTGYTF,TGTGCCAGCAGTACGACAGGGACTGGCTACACCTTC
NA,TRBJ2-5,TRBV5-1,16,NA,CASSLGGVYFQETQYF,TGCGCCAGCAGCTTGGGAGGGGTCTATTTCCAAGAGACCCAGTACTTC
NA,TRBJ1-2,TRBV20-1,10,NA,CSAGGPGYTF,TGCAGTGCGGGGGGACCTGGCTACACCTTC
NA,TRBJ2-1,TRBV7-2,14,once,CASSLGRSYNEQFF,TGTGCCAGCAGCTTGGGCCGCTCCTACAATGAGCAGTTCTTC
NA,TRBJ2-7,TRBV4-1,15,NA,CASSQVGTGKYEQYF,TGCGCCAGCAGCCAAGTGGGTACAGGGAAGTACGAGCAGTACTTC
NA,TRBJ1-2,TRBV18,13,NA,CASSSTTNYGYTF,TGTGCCAGCTCATCCACCACTAACTATGGCTACACCTTC
NA,TRBJ1-2,TRBV11-2,14,NA,CASSSEPGPYGYTF,TGTGCCAGCAGCTCCGAGCCGGGCCCCTATGGCTACACCTTC
NA,TRBJ1-6,TRBV30,15,NA,CACAKGSSYNSPLHF,TGTGCCTGCGCTAAGGGGAGCTCCTATAATTCACCCCTCCACTTT
NA,TRBJ1-4,TRBV25-1,14,once,CASSAVKANEKLFF,TGTGCCAGCAGTGCAGTTAAGGCCAATGAAAAACTGTTTTTT
NA,TRBJ2-3,TRBV15,15,NA,CATTEDRQWGDTQYF,TGTGCCACCACAGAAGATCGGCAGTGGGGAGATACGCAGTATTTT
NA,TRBJ1-1,TRBV9,16,NA,CASSLTDSWMNTEAFF,TGTGCCAGCAGCCTCACCGACAGTTGGATGAACACTGAAGCTTTCTTT
NA,TRBJ2-2,TRBV10-1,18,NA,CASSESVDRVGSTGELFF,TGCGCCAGCAGTGAGTCGGTGGACAGAGTTGGGAGCACCGGGGAGCTGTTTTTT
NA,TRBJ1-1,TRBV7-9,14,NA,CASSSFQGSLRAFF,TGTGCCAGCAGCTCATTCCAGGGTTCGCTGCGGGCTTTCTTT
NA,TRBJ1-1,TRBV18,12,NA,CASSPGIRGAFF,TGTGCCAGCTCACCCGGAATTAGAGGAGCTTTCTTT
NA,TRBJ2-7,TRBV21-1,12,NA,CAKQGLFYEQYF,TGTGCCAAACAGGGCCTTTTCTACGAGCAGTACTTC
TRBD1,TRBJ2-7,TRBV19,13,NA,CASSRQGAREQYF,TGTGCCAGTAGCAGACAGGGGGCGCGTGAGCAGTACTTC
TRBD2,TRBJ2-5,TRBV6-6,14,NA,CASRIAGGQETQYF,TGTGCCAGCAGGATAGCGGGGGGTCAAGAGACCCAGTACTTC
TRBD2,TRBJ2-5,TRBV5-4,15,NA,CASSFTSGGRETQYF,TGTGCCAGCAGCTTCACTAGCGGGGGGAGGGAGACCCAGTACTTC
TRBD1,TRBJ1-4,TRBV4-2,14,once,CASSRTGPNEKLFF,TGTGCCAGCAGCAGGACAGGCCCTAATGAAAAACTGTTTTTT
TRBD1,TRBJ2-7,TRBV6-6,14,few,CASSYSEQGDEQYF,TGTGCCAGCAGTTACTCCGAACAGGGGGACGAGCAGTACTTC
NA,TRBJ2-1,TRBV19,13,NA,CATSYGSYNEQFF,TGTGCCACTAGCTATGGCTCCTACAATGAGCAGTTCTTC
NA,TRBJ1-1,TRBV2,14,few,CASSEGERNTEAFF,TGTGCCAGCAGTGAAGGTGAAAGAAACACTGAAGCTTTCTTT
TRBD1,TRBJ1-1,TRBV27,15,few,CASSLRDRVNTEAFF,TGTGCCAGCAGTTTAAGGGACAGGGTGAACACTGAAGCTTTCTTT
TRBD1,TRBJ1-2,TRBV9,18,NA,CASSALDQGASWNYGYTF,TGTGCCAGCAGCGCTCTGGACCAGGGGGCTTCCTGGAACTATGGCTACACCTTC
NA,TRBJ2-7,TRBV28,12,NA,CASSPLNYEQYF,TGTGCCAGCAGTCCCCTGAACTACGAGCAGTACTTC
NA,TRBJ2-2,TRBV7-2,16,NA,CASSSYAGAITGELFF,TGTGCCAGCAGCTCCTACGCAGGGGCGATCACCGGGGAGCTGTTTTTT
TRBD1,TRBJ1-5,TRBV7-3,12,few,CASRTGAQPQHF,TGTGCCAGCAGAACAGGGGCACAGCCCCAGCATTTT
TRBD1,TRBJ1-2,TRBV5-4,15,NA,CASSLAQGALYGYTF,TGTGCCAGCAGCTTGGCGCAGGGGGCCCTCTATGGCTACACCTTC
TRBD2,TRBJ2-3,TRBV5-1,17,NA,CASSLDLAGGLTDTQYF,TGCGCCAGCAGCTTGGATCTAGCGGGGGGGTTGACAGATACGCAGTATTTT
NA,TRBJ1-5,TRBV7-3,13,NA,CASSLGVNQPQHF,TGTGCCAGCAGCTTAGGGGTGAACCAGCCCCAGCATTTT
TRBD1,TRBJ1-1,TRBV5-1,13,NA,CASSVGTDVGAFF,TGCGCCAGCAGCGTCGGGACAGACGTAGGAGCTTTCTTT
NA,TRBJ2-3,TRBV30,12,NA,CAWEVGGHTQYF,TGTGCCTGGGAAGTAGGGGGGCATACGCAGTATTTT
NA,TRBJ1-1,TRBV6-5,15,NA,CASSYSWGLNTEAFF,TGTGCCAGCAGTTACTCGTGGGGGCTTAACACTGAAGCTTTCTTT
NA,TRBJ2-7,TRBV5-4,12,NA,CASSLGTHEQYF,TGTGCCAGCAGCTTGGGTACTCACGAGCAGTACTTC
TRBD2,TRBJ2-1,TRBV7-2,15,NA,CASSPDGGGTDEQFF,TGTGCCAGCAGCCCCGACGGCGGGGGGACCGATGAGCAGTTCTTC
NA,TRBJ2-2,TRBV7-9,12,NA,CASSLVTGELFF,TGTGCCAGCAGCTTAGTTACCGGGGAGCTGTTTTTT
NA,TRBJ2-7,TRBV19,15,NA,CASSPQAGSSYEQYF,TGTGCCAGTAGTCCACAGGCGGGGAGCTCCTACGAGCAGTACTTC
TRBD2,TRBJ2-1,TRBV6-5,15,NA,CASVPTSATYNEQFF,TGTGCCAGCGTACCGACTAGCGCAACCTACAATGAGCAGTTCTTC
NA,TRBJ2-5,TRBV12-1,15,NA,CASSQRSVTQETQYF,TGTGCCAGCAGCCAGAGGAGCGTAACCCAAGAGACCCAGTACTTC
NA,TRBJ1-4,TRBV12-5,13,NA,CASGLVPVEKLFF,TGTGCTAGTGGTTTGGTTCCCGTTGAAAAACTGTTTTTT
NA,TRBJ1-1,TRBV21-1,16,NA,CASSKGPGLMNTEAFF,TGTGCCAGCAGCAAGGGGCCGGGACTGATGAACACTGAAGCTTTCTTT
NA,TRBJ1-1,TRBV5-1,13,NA,CASSWGLGTEAFF,TGCGCCAGCAGCTGGGGTCTTGGCACTGAAGCTTTCTTT
NA,TRBJ2-3,TRBV18,12,NA,CASSRSTDTQYF,TGTGCCAGCTCACGAAGCACAGATACGCAGTATTTT